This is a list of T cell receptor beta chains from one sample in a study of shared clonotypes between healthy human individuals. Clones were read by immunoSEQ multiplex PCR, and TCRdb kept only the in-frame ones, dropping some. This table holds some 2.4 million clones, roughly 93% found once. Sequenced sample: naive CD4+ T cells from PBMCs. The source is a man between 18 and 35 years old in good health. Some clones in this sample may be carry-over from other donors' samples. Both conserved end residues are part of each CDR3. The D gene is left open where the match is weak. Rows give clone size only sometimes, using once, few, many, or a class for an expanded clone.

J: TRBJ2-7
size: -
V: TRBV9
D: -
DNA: TGTGCCAGCAGCGCACGGCCCTACTACGAGCAGTACTTC
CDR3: CASSARPYYEQYF

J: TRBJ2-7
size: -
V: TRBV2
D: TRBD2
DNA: TGTGCCAGCAGTGATTCTAGCGGGAGGGGGTACGGGCAGTACTTC
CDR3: CASSDSSGRGYGQYF

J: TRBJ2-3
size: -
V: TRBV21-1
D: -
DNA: TGTGCCAGCAGCCCCCCGGGAGGGTCCGATACGCAGTATTTT
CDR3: CASSPPGGSDTQYF

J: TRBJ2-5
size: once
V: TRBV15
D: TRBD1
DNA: TGTGCCACCAGCAGAGCCACTCCACAAAGACAGGGTCCCCTACAAGAGACCCAGTACTTC
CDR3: CATSRATPQRQGPLQETQYF

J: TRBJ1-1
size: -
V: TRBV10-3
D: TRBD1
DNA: TGTGCCATCAACGGGGACAGAGAGAACACTGAAGCTTTCTTT
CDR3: CAINGDRENTEAFF

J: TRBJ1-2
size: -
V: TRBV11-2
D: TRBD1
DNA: TGTGCCAGCAGCTTCGACAGGGGTGGGCTCGGCTACACCTTC
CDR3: CASSFDRGGLGYTF

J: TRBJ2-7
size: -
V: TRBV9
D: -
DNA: TGTGCCAGCAGCGTAGATCCAGGGGAGGAGAACGAGCAGTACTTC
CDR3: CASSVDPGEENEQYF

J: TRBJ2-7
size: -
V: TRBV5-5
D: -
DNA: TGTGCCAGCAGCTTGGTTGGGACGACCTACGAGCAGTACTTC
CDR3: CASSLVGTTYEQYF

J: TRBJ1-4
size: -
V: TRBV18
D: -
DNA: TGTGCCAGCTCACCCTGGGGGGCATCAAGTACTGAAAAACTGTTTTTT
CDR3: CASSPWGASSTEKLFF

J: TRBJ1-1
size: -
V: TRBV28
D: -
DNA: TGTGCCACCTCGGGCGGGTGGGGGAACACTGAAGCTTTCTTT
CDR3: CATSGGWGNTEAFF

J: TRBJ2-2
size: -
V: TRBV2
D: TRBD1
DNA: TGTGCCAGCAGTAGGGACAGACCTCCGAACACCGGGGAGCTGTTTTTT
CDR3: CASSRDRPPNTGELFF

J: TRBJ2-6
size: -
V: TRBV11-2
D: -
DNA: TGTGCCAGCAGCTTTTCGGATGGGGCCAACGTCCTGACTTTC
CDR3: CASSFSDGANVLTF

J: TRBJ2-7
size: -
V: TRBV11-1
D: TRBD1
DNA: TGTGCCAGCAGCGTCCGGGACAGGACCGACGAGCAGTACTTC
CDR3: CASSVRDRTDEQYF

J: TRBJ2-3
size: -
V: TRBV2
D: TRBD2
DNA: TGTGCCAGCAATTTACTAGCGGGAAACACAGATACGCAGTATTTT
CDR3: CASNLLAGNTDTQYF

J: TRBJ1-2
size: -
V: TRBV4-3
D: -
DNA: TGCGCCAGCAGCCAAGATTCCGCTTCAGGGTCTGGCTACACCTTC
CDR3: CASSQDSASGSGYTF

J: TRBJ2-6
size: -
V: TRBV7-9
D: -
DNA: TGTGCCAGCAGCTTAGGGGTAAGCGTCCTGACTTTC
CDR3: CASSLGVSVLTF

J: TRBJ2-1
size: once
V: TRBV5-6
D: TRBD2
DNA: TGTGCCAGCAGCATTGGGGTATGGACTAGAATAAGCTATGAGCAGTTCTTC
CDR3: CASSIGVWTRISYEQFF

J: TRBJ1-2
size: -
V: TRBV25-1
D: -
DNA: TGTGCCAGCAGTGATAGCGAGGGCAGGGAGGGCTATGGCTACACCTTC
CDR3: CASSDSEGREGYGYTF

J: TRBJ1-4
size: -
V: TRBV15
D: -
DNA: TGTGCCACCAGCAGAGAATGGGGGACTAATGAAAAACTGTTTTTT
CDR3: CATSREWGTNEKLFF

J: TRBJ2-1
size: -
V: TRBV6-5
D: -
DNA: TGTGCCAGCAGTACCCTCGCGATATTCGATGAGCAGTTCTTC
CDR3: CASSTLAIFDEQFF

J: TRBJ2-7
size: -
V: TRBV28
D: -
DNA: TGTGCCAGCAGTAGACGGAACTACGAGCAGTACTTC
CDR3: CASSRRNYEQYF

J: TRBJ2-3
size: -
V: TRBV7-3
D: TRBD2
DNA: TGTGCCAGCAGCTGGGGGACTAGCGGGCGCACAGATACGCAGTATTTT
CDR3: CASSWGTSGRTDTQYF

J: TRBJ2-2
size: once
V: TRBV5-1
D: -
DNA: TGCGCCAGCAGCTTGGTGGCAGGGGGGACCGGGGAGCTGTTTTTT
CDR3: CASSLVAGGTGELFF

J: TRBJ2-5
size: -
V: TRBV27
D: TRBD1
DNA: TGTGCCAGCAGTCCAAGGACAGGAACAGAGACCCAGTACTTC
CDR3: CASSPRTGTETQYF

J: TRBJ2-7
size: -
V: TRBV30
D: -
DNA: TGTGCCACCGGGACCTCCTACGAGCAGTACTTC
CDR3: CATGTSYEQYF

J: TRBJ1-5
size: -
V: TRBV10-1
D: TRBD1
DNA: TGCGCCAGCAGACCCCCGGTCGGGACAGGGAATCAGCCCCAGCATTTT
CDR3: CASRPPVGTGNQPQHF

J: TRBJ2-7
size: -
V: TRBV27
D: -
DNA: TGTGCCAGCAGTTTATCGTTTCAAGTACCCTACGAGCAGTACTTC
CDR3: CASSLSFQVPYEQYF

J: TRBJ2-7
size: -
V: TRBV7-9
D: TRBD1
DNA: TGTGCCAGCAGCCCTAACCCGGGACAGGGGATCGACGAGCAGTACTTC
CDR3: CASSPNPGQGIDEQYF

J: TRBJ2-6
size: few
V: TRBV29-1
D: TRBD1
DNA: TGCAGCGTTAAAATAGGGACAGGGGGCTCTGGGGCCAACGTCCTGACTTTC
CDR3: CSVKIGTGGSGANVLTF

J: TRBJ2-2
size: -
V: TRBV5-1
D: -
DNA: TGCGCCAGCAGCTCCTCCTCAGGCGTCGGCGGGGAGCTGTTTTTT
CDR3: CASSSSSGVGGELFF

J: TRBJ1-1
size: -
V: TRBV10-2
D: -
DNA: TGCGCCAGCAGTGATGGTGTGAACACTGAAGCTTTCTTT
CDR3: CASSDGVNTEAFF

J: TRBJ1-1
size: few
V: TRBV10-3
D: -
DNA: TGTGCCATCAGTGAACGTGGGGTGAACACTGAAGCTTTCTTT
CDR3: CAISERGVNTEAFF

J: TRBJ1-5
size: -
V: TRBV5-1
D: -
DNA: TGCGCCAGCAGCTTTCGGGAGGGTGGACAGCCCCAGCATTTT
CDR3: CASSFREGGQPQHF

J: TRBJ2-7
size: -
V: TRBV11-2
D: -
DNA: TGTGCCAGCAGCCTGACAGTTGCTCTTTACGAGCAGTACTTC
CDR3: CASSLTVALYEQYF

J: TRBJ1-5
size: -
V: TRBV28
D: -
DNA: TGTGCCAGCAGTTTTGGGGGGTTCGGCAATCAGCCCCAGCATTTT
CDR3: CASSFGGFGNQPQHF

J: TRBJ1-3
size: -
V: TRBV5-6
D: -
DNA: TGTGCCAGCAGCTTGGTATCAGCTGGAAACACCATATATTTT
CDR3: CASSLVSAGNTIYF

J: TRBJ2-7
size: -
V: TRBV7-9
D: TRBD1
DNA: TGTGCCAGCAGCTTCCAGCAGGGGGCCTTCGAGCAGTACTTC
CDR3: CASSFQQGAFEQYF

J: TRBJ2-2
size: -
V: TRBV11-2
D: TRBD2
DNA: TGTGCCAGCAGCATTTTAGCGGGAAGACGTGGCACCGGGGAGCTGTTTTTT
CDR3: CASSILAGRRGTGELFF

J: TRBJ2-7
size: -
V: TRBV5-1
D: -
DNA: TGCGCCAGCAGCTTGGACAGGGCGGCGGGCGAGCAGTACTTC
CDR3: CASSLDRAAGEQYF

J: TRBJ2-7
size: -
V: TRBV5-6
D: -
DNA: TGTGCCAGCAGCTTGGGACTAGAGAACTACGAGCAGTACTTC
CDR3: CASSLGLENYEQYF

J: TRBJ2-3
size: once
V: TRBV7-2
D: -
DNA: TGTGCCAGCAGCTTAGGGCTCGGGAGCACAGATACGCAGTATTTT
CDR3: CASSLGLGSTDTQYF

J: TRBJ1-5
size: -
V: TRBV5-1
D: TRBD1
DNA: TGCGCCAGCAGCTACGGACAGGGGACTCAGCCCCAGCATTTT
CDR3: CASSYGQGTQPQHF

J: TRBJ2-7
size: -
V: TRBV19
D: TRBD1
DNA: TGTGCCAGTAGGAGGACAGGGGGAGCCTCTACGGGAGAGCAGTACTTC
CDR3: CASRRTGGASTGEQYF

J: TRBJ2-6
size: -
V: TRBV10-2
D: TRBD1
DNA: TGCGCCAGCAGTGATGGGACAGTGATCTCTGGGGCCAACGTCCTGACTTTC
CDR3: CASSDGTVISGANVLTF

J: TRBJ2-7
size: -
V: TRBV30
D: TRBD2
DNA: TGTGCCTGGACGGTGGCGGGAGTCCACGAGCAGTACTTC
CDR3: CAWTVAGVHEQYF

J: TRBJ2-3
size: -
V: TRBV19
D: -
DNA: TGTGCCAGTAGTCCTAGGGGCCCAGATACGCAGTATTTT
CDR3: CASSPRGPDTQYF

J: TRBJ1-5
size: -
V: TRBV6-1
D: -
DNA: TGTGCCAGCAGCGGCAGGTCAAATCAGCCCCAGCATTTT
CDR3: CASSGRSNQPQHF

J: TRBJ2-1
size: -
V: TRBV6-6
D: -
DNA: TGTGCCAGCAGTCCGCGGGACCCCCACTACAATGAGCAGTTCTTC
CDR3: CASSPRDPHYNEQFF

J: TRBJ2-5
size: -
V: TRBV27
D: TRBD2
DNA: TGTGCCAGCAGTTTAGTTGGGGGAGGGAGTAGGGAGACCCAGTACTTC
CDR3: CASSLVGGGSRETQYF

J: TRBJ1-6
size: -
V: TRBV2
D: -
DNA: TGTGCCAGCAGTGAAGTAGTAGATTCGCCCCTCCACTTT
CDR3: CASSEVVDSPLHF

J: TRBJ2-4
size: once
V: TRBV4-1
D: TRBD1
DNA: TGCGCCAGCGGGGGACAGGGGGCGGCCAAAAACATTCAGTACTTC
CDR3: CASGGQGAAKNIQYF

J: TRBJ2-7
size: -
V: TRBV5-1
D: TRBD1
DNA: TGCGCCAGCAAACCGCAGGGGGTCACCTACGAGCAGTACTTC
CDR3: CASKPQGVTYEQYF

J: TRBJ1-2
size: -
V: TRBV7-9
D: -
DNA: TGTGCCAGCAGCGCTGGGGGTGGCTACACCTTC
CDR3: CASSAGGGYTF

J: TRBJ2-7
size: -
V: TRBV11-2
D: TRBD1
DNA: TGTGCCAGCAGCTACCGGACAGGGCACGAGCAGTACTTC
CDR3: CASSYRTGHEQYF